This TCR beta chain stems from a study of CD8+CD57+ T cells in acquired aplastic anemia. The template used for profiling TCR beta VDJ and CDR3 was genomic DNA. One entry per CDR3 protein results from TCRdb running MiXCR on the reads. The sample carries roughly 190,000 distinct CDR3 sequences, less than 70% recorded once. Germline-derived CDR1 and CDR2 are ENHRY and SYGVKD. There are 14 residues in the CDR3. V gave up 8 bases and J gave up 7 bases; unmatched junction bases: 6. This receptor was obtained from a human donor in good health, serving as a control. The sample comprised sorted CD4+, CD8+, or CD8+CD57+ T cells (not recorded which) from PBMCs. The chain has TRBV10-3 and TRBJ1-6, with TRBD1 matching 9 bases. The chain's CDR3 is CAIEGGQGNSPLHF. For the CDR3, the DNA is TGTGCCATCGAGGGGGGACAGGGAAATTCACCCCTCCACTTT.